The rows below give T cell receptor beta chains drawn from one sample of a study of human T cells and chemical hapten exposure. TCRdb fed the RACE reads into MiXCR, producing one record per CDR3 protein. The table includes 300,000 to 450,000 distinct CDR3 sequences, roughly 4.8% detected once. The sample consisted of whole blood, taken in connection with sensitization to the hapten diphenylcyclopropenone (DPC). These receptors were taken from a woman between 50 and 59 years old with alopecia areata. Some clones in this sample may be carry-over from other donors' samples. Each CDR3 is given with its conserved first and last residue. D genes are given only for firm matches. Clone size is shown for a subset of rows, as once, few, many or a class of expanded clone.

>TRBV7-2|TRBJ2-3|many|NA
TGTGCCAGCAGCTCTCAGATGGGTACGCAGTATTTT
CASSSQMGTQYF
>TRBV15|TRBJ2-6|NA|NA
TGTGCCACCGATCGGGCAAAAGGGGCCAACGTCCTGACTTTC
CATDRAKGANVLTF
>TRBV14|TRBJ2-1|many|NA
TGTGCCAGCAGCCAAGGAGGGTCCGGCAATGAGCAGTTCTTC
CASSQGGSGNEQFF
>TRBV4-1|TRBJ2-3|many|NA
TGCGCCAGCAGCCAAGACAAAGGGCCAATGAACGCAGATACGCAGTATTTT
CASSQDKGPMNADTQYF
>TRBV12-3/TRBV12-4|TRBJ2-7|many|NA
TGTGCCAGCAGTGCCCCCCGGGGCTCAACTTACGAGCAGTACTTC
CASSAPRGSTYEQYF
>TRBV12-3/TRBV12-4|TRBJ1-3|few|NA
TGTGCCAGCAGTGCTAGGACAGTTCTTACTGTAAACACCATATATTTT
CASSARTVLTVNTIYF
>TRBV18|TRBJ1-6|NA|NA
TGTGCCAGCTCACCACAACCCTATAATTCACCCCTCCACTTT
CASSPQPYNSPLHF
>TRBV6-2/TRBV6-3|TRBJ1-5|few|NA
TGTGCCAGCAGTTACGCGACGCAGCCCCAGCATTTT
CASSYATQPQHF
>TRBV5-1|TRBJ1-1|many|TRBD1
TGCGCCACCACGACAGGGATGAACACTGAAGCTTTCTTT
CATTTGMNTEAFF
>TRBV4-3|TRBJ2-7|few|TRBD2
TGCGCCAGCACCGGGACTAGCGGGAGGAAGGAATTCCACGAGCAGTACTTC
CASTGTSGRKEFHEQYF
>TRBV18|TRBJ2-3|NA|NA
TGTGCCAGCTCACCGTGGTGGGGCGCAGATACGCAGTATTTT
CASSPWWGADTQYF
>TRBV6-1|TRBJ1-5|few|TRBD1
TGTGCCAGCGGAGACAGGGAAAGCAATCAGCCCCAGCATTTT
CASGDRESNQPQHF
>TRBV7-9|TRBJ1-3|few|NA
TGTGCCAGCAGCTTATCTATGGGGTTCAGCTCTGGAAACACCATATATTTT
CASSLSMGFSSGNTIYF
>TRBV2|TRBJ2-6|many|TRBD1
TGTGCCAGCAGTGATGCTCAACCGGGACAGGTTATCCCAGCGGGGGCCAACGTCCTGACTTTC
CASSDAQPGQVIPAGANVLTF
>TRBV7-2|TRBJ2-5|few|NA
TGTGCCAGCAGCCCGGTCGGAGGGAGGAAGACCCAGTACTTC
CASSPVGGRKTQYF
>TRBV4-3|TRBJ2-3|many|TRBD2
TGCGCCAGCGGGGCTAGCGGGAGCCGTGGCACAGATACGCAGTATTTT
CASGASGSRGTDTQYF
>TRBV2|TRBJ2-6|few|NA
TGTGCCAGCAGTGGGACTGGAATCTCTGGGGCCAACGTCCTGACTTTC
CASSGTGISGANVLTF